Shown below are 12 T cell receptor beta chains from a single sample sequenced in a study of CD8+CD57+ T cells in acquired aplastic anemia (dated by TCRdb to 2017 to 2018). Expansion of CD8+CD57+ cells had been shown by flow cytometry in the patients chosen for sequencing. For sequencing, an Illumina HiSeq 2000 was employed. Genomic DNA served as template for TCR beta VDJ combination and CDR3 sequence profiling. TCRdb passed the public sequencing reads through fastp at Q25 and MiXCR, retaining productive beta sequences. Each entry merges the rows of one CDR3 protein and shows their most common DNA and genes. The sample table shows more than 250,000 distinct CDR3 sequences, and 82% are seen once. Roughly two fifths of the sample comes from the top ten. Sample: sorted CD4+, CD8+, or CD8+CD57+ T cells (not recorded which) from PBMCs. Receptors originate from a human donor with aplastic anemia.

Details on this clonotype: The junction and the germline gene differ at one end; a read error may be behind it. The chain uses TRBV7-2 and TRBJ1-1; D not resolved. The CDR3 is made up of 15 amino acids. CDR1 is SGHTA and CDR2 is FQGNSA in the germline V gene. In nucleotides, the CDR3 is TGTGCCAGCAGCTTAGCGCTAGGTCGGAATACTGAGGATCTCTTT. Protein: CASSLALGRNTEDLF.

The rearrangement links TRBV9 to TRBJ2-3; D may be TRBD2 (6 bases). The germline CDR1 and CDR2 sequences are SGDLS and YYNGEE. This CDR3 is built from 14 residues. V lost 0 bases and J 11 bases, leaving 16 bases between the germline ends. The CDR3 reads CASSVAGETNKQYF. The CDR3, as DNA: TGTGCCAGCAGCGTAGCGGGAGAGACCAATAAGCAGTATTTT.

The J gene is TRBJ2-3, the V gene TRBV9; possibly TRBD1 for D (5 bases). This CDR3 has 14 residues. Looked up from germline, CDR1 is SGDLS and CDR2 is YYNGEE. Trimming stripped 2 bases from V and 13 bases from J, with 20 bases between. The chain's CDR3 is CASSVSAGRATEYF. The CDR3, as DNA: TGTGCCAGCAGCGTCTCGGCAGGGCGTGCCACTGAGTATTTT.

Concerning this clonotype itself: Lacking the conserved final phenylalanine or tryptophan, this CDR3 likely reflects a read error. No DNA is shown, since the ends of the CDR3 on it are uncertain; the CDR3 is the one TCRdb lists. The chain combines TRBV24-1 with TRBJ1-6; whether TRBD1, the table's D call, matches the DNA was not checked. The CDR3 adds up to 16 amino acids, both ends counted. Germline loops: CDR1 KGHDR, CDR2 SFDVKD. The CDR3 region is CASSWTGQSYEQPFEP.

For this clonotype: The DNA is omitted, as the CDR3 cannot be located on it reliably, and the CDR3 follows TCRdb's listing. This chain joins TRBV7-9 and TRBJ1-2. The CDR3 adds up to 16 amino acids, both ends counted. Germline V lookup: CDR1 SEHNR, CDR2 FQNEAQ (reference sequence). CDR3 sequence: CASSSSHYEQYVGYTF.

The genes are TRBV7-9 and TRBJ2-7, with 9 bases lining up with TRBD1. Germline V CDR1 and CDR2: SEHNR, FQNEAQ (reference sequence). The CDR3 has 12 residues. The V gene end was trimmed by 4 bases and the J gene end by 10 bases; junction bases not matched to a gene: 5. The CDR3 DNA follows: TGTGCCAGCAGCTCGGGACAGGGCGACCAGTACGTC. Its protein product is CASSSGQGDQYV.

This chain uses TRBV5-5 with TRBJ2-1; TRBD2 matches 14 bases. The V gene's germline CDR1 is SGHKS and CDR2 YYEKEE (reference sequence). The CDR3 is 23 residues long. With V trimmed by 0 bases and J by 10 bases, 27 bases remained unmatched. The CDR3 DNA reads as TGTGCCAGCAGCTTGGACAGGGGCAGTGCTCTTGATATTGGACTAGCGGGAGGTCGAGAGCAGTTCTTC. Its protein is CASSLDRGSALDIGLAGGREQFF.

As to this clonotype: A read error may account for a junction end that differs from germline. The J gene is TRBJ1-2, the V gene TRBV2, with no clear D. CDR1 and CDR2 (germline): SNHLY, FYNNEI. CDR3 length: 13 residues. CDR3 sequence: CASSQGLAGTQTF. In DNA form, the CDR3 reads TGTGCCAGCAGCCAAGGCCTTGCAGGTACGCAGACTTTT.

The chain combines TRBV19 with TRBJ2-1; 9 bases map to TRBD2. Germline assignment: CDR1 LNHDA and CDR2 SQIVND (reference sequence). V lost 1 base to trimming and J lost 5 bases; unmatched junction nucleotides: 3. CDR3 length equals 15 residues. The DNA of the CDR3 is TGTGCCAGTAGTATAGCTAGCGGGGTGGACAATGAGCAGTTCTTC. Translation gives CASSIASGVDNEQFF.

V and J are TRBV19 and TRBJ1-2; D gene unclear. The CDR3 is 13 amino acids. Trimming took off 5 bases at V and 8 bases at J, with 15 bases between the two ends. Germline CDR1 is LNHDA and CDR2 is SQIVND (reference sequence). The CDR3 DNA is TGTGCCAGTAGTCCCACGGGTAGGGAAGGCTACACCTTC. This translates into CASSPTGREGYTF.

The chain recombines TRBV5-4 with TRBJ2-2, with D possibly being TRBD1 or TRBD2 (5 bases each). Germline V gene sequence: CDR1 SGHNT, CDR2 YYREEE (reference sequence). There are 16 residues in the CDR3. The V and J ends lost 4 bases and 0 bases respectively, with 13 bases between them. CDR3 coding DNA: TGTGCCAGCAGCCAGCCGGGACCATCGAACACCGGGGAGCTGTTTTTT. This sequence encodes CASSQPGPSNTGELFF.

Notes on this clonotype: A junction boundary mismatches the germline segment, possibly from a read error. The chain joins TRBV9 to TRBJ2-5, with D maybe TRBD2 (5 bases). Germline CDR1 reads SGDLS; CDR2 reads YYNGEE. This CDR3 region has 14 residues. The CDR3 sequence is CASGGARNIEYFDF. In DNA form, the CDR3 reads TGTGCCAGCGGAGGAGCCAGGAACATAGAGTACTTCGACTTC.